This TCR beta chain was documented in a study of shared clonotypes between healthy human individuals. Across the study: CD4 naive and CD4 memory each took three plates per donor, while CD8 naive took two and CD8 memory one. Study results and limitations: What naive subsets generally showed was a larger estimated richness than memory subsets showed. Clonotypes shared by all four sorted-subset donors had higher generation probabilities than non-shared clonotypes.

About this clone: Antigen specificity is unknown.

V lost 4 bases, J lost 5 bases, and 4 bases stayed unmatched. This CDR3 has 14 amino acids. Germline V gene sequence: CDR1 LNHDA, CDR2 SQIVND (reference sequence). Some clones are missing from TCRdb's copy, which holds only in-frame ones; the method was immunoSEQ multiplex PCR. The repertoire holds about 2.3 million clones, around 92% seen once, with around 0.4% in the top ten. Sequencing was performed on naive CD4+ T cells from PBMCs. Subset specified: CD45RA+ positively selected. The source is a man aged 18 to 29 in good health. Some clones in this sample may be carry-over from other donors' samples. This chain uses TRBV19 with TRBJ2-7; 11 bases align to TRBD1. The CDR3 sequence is CASSNRDRGNEQYF. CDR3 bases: TGTGCCAGTAGTAACCGGGACAGGGGGAACGAGCAGTACTTC. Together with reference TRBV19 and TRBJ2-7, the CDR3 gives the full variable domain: DGGITQSPKYLFRKEGQNVTLSCEQNLNHDAMYWYRQDPGQGLRLIYYSQIVNDFQKGDIAEGYSVSREKKESFPLTVTSAQKNPTAFYLCASSNRDRGNEQYFGPGTRLTVT.